The 26 T cell receptor beta chains given below trace back to one sample, sequenced in a study of cytomegalovirus exposure and HLA in healthy donors. The method was immunoSEQ multiplex PCR; TCRdb's version includes in-frame clones alone and lacks a portion of them. Here the sample spans about 150,000 clones, about 86% being singletons. Sequencing was carried out using PBMCs. Every receptor here comes from a man between 18 and 29 years old in good health and CMV-seropositive.

The table lists this clone with a few counts. The V gene is TRBV27, the J gene TRBJ1-5; no clear D gene. The V gene's germline CDR1 is MNHEY and CDR2 SMNVEV (reference sequence). The CDR3 consists of 13 residues. The ends were cut back, 3 bases at V and 3 bases at J, with 6 bases in the middle. DNA of the CDR3: TGTGCCAGCAGTTTCGGTAACAATCAGCCCCAGCATTTT. This encodes CASSFGNNQPQHF.

This chain connects TRBV4-1 to TRBJ1-1; maybe TRBD1 (5 bases). Germline V lookup: CDR1 MGHRA, CDR2 YSYEKL. The CDR3 totals 16 residues. V lost 4 bases to trimming and J lost 0 bases, with 15 bases between them. This CDR3 is CASSPGGGIMNTEAFF. The CDR3 DNA reads TGCGCCAGCAGCCCGGGGGGAGGGATTATGAACACTGAAGCTTTCTTT.

The chain joins TRBV19 to TRBJ1-2; D is unclear. V was shortened by 1 base and J by 0 bases, with 9 bases between the two germline ends. Germline loops: CDR1 LNHDA, CDR2 SQIVND (reference sequence). The CDR3 contains 15 residues. CDR3 amino acids: CASSIGAFANYGYTF. The CDR3 DNA follows: TGTGCCAGTAGTATAGGCGCCTTCGCTAACTATGGCTACACCTTC.

V usage is TRBV7-9 and J usage is TRBJ2-7; tentatively, D is TRBD1 (6 bases). The germline CDR1 and CDR2 sequences are SEHNR and FQNEAQ (reference sequence). The CDR3 consists of 14 residues. The V gene lost 8 bases and the J gene lost 2 bases, with 16 bases spanning the gap. CDR3 loop: CASGRDQGTYEQYF. The CDR3, as DNA: TGTGCCAGCGGCCGGGACCAGGGGACCTACGAGCAGTACTTC. Full variable domain (rest looked up from reference TRBV7-9 and TRBJ2-7): DTGVSQNPRHKITKRGQNVTFRCDPISEHNRLYWYRQTLGQGPEFLTYFQNEAQLEKSRLLSDRFSAERPKGSFSTLEIQRTEQGDSAMYLCASGRDQGTYEQYFGPGTRLTVT.

V gene TRBV28 combines with J gene TRBJ1-1; 8 bases match TRBD1. Germline CDR1 reads MDHEN; CDR2 reads SYDVKM. CDR3 size: 14 residues. J gave up 1 base and V 5 bases, and 3 bases lay outside the gene matches. CDR3 nucleotide sequence: TGTGCCAGCAGTGCGGGACAGGCGAACACTGAAGCTTTCTTT. Amino acids: CASSAGQANTEAFF.

This rearrangement joins TRBV5-8 to TRBJ2-5; D might be TRBD1 (6 bases). V was shortened by 3 bases and J by 1 base, with 13 bases between the two germline ends. Germline lookup yields CDR1 SGHTS and CDR2 YDEGEE. This CDR3 has 15 amino acids. The CDR3 sequence: CASSSVGAPQETQYF. The CDR3 bases are TGTGCCAGCAGCTCAGTGGGGGCGCCCCAAGAGACCCAGTACTTC.

This rearrangement joins TRBV6-6 to TRBJ2-5, with 7 bases lining up with TRBD2. Germline V gene sequence: CDR1 MNHNY, CDR2 SVGAGI (reference sequence). The V segment lost 6 bases and the J segment 4 bases; nucleotides outside the gene matches: 5. This CDR3 contains 13 residues. Here the CDR3 reads CASRGGRRETQYF. Written as DNA, the CDR3 is TGTGCCAGCAGGGGAGGGAGAAGAGAGACCCAGTACTTC.

This chain connects TRBV15 to TRBJ1-5, with 9 bases identical to TRBD1. The CDR3 extends over 17 amino acids. The V gene end was trimmed by 1 base and the J gene end by 1 base; junction bases not matched to a gene: 5. Germline CDR1 reads LNHNV; CDR2 reads YYDKDF (reference sequence). CDR3: CATSRASGTGSNQPQHF. The CDR3, as DNA: TGTGCCACCAGCAGAGCTTCCGGGACAGGGAGCAATCAGCCCCAGCATTTT.

The V and J genes are TRBV19 and TRBJ1-2; TRBD1 matches 12 bases. The CDR3 consists of 15 residues. Germline V gene data show CDR1 as LNHDA and CDR2 as SQIVND (reference sequence). Trimming at V came to 6 bases and at J to 4 bases, leaving 6 bases not matched to a gene. Here the CDR3 DNA reads TGTGCCAGTAGGGATATGGGACAGGGGGCCTATGGCTACACCTTC. Its protein is CASRDMGQGAYGYTF.

The V call is TRBV7-8, the J call TRBJ2-3; 9 bases agree with TRBD2. The V gene's germline CDR1 is SGHVS and CDR2 FQNEAQ. This CDR3 contains 17 residues. V was clipped by 6 bases and J by 4 bases; unmatched bases: 14. Here the CDR3 reads CASRPPYSGSGADTQYF. In nucleotides, the CDR3 is TGTGCCAGCAGGCCCCCCTATAGCGGGAGTGGCGCAGATACGCAGTATTTT.

This chain links TRBV4-2 with TRBJ2-7; possible D gene TRBD2, 5 bases. V lost 0 bases and J lost 7, with 13 bases in between. CDR1 and CDR2 (germline): LGHNA, YNFKEQ. The length of the CDR3 is 14 residues. The CDR3 bases are TGTGCCAGCAGCCAAGATATCGCTAGCCTAGAGCAGTACTTC. Encoded protein: CASSQDIASLEQYF.

This chain links TRBV6-5 with TRBJ1-1; D remains unclear. The CDR3 has 13 residues. The V end was cut by 2 bases, the J end by 5 bases, with 9 bases between. CDR1 is MNHEY and CDR2 is SVGAGI in the germline V gene. The CDR3 region has the DNA TGTGCCAGCAGTTACGGGAGCAGAACTGAAGCTTTCTTT. Its protein product is CASSYGSRTEAFF.

The rearrangement joins TRBV19 to TRBJ1-5, with a tentative D call TRBD1 (5 bases). CDR1 and CDR2 from the germline V gene are LNHDA and SQIVND (reference sequence). The CDR3 totals 14 residues. The ends were cut back, 5 bases at V and 0 bases at J, with 8 bases in the middle. The DNA of the CDR3 is TGTGCCAGTAGTTCTCAGGGTAGCAATCAGCCCCAGCATTTT. The encoded protein is CASSSQGSNQPQHF. The complete variable domain, with remaining parts taken from reference TRBV19 and TRBJ1-5, reads DGGITQSPKYLFRKEGQNVTLSCEQNLNHDAMYWYRQDPGQGLRLIYYSQIVNDFQKGDIAEGYSVSREKKESFPLTVTSAQKNPTAFYLCASSSQGSNQPQHFGDGTRLSIL.

The table lists this clone with many counts. The rearrangement joins TRBV19 to TRBJ1-2, with 7 bases aligning to TRBD1. After removal of 3 bases from V and 4 bases from J, the junction contained 5 bases not matched to a gene. The CDR3 loop spans 14 amino acids. Germline V gene data show CDR1 as LNHDA and CDR2 as SQIVND (reference sequence). The CDR3 protein is CASSINRGGYGYTF. The DNA for the CDR3 is TGTGCCAGTAGTATCAACAGGGGCGGCTATGGCTACACCTTC.

The chain is built from TRBV6-1 and TRBJ1-2; 10 positions match TRBD1. The CDR3 spans 14 residues. V shed 1 base and J 9 bases; nucleotides not matched to a gene: 5. The germline gives CDR1 MNHNS, CDR2 SASEGT. In DNA, the CDR3 is TGTGCCAGCAGTGAAGGGGGGACAGGGGCACGCTACACCTTC. Translation: CASSEGGTGARYTF.

The chain has TRBV14 and TRBJ2-3; 10 positions agree with TRBD1. The CDR3 is 17 residues long. Trimming took 3 bases from V and 0 from J; bases not matched to a gene: 6. Germline V gene lookup returns CDR1 SGHDN and CDR2 FVKESK. In DNA form, the CDR3 reads TGTGCCAGCAGCCAGGACAGGGGGTTCCCTAGCACAGATACGCAGTATTTT. Translated, it gives CASSQDRGFPSTDTQYF.

V and J are TRBV7-9 and TRBJ1-1; the D gene is possibly TRBD1 (5 bases). The CDR3 contains 15 residues. V lost 5 bases and J 1 base, leaving 14 bases between the germline ends. Per germline, CDR1 SEHNR and CDR2 FQNEAQ (reference sequence). The CDR3 sequence is CASSLSGLSNTEAFF. The CDR3 DNA reads as TGTGCCAGCAGCCTCTCGGGACTCTCGAACACTGAAGCTTTCTTT.

CDR3: CATVRVREKLFF. CDR3 nucleotide sequence: TGTGCCACCGTACGGGTCCGCGAAAAACTGTTTTTT. The chain recombines TRBV9 with TRBJ1-4; D unclear. The CDR3 extends over 12 amino acids. Deletions cut 9 bases from V and 8 bases from J, with 14 bases between. Germline V CDR1 and CDR2: SGDLS, YYNGEE.

This chain joins TRBV7-9 and TRBJ2-5; tentatively, D is TRBD1 (5 bases). The CDR3 is 14 amino acids. Germline CDR1 SEHNR, CDR2 FQNEAQ (reference sequence). The V end lost 4 bases, the J end lost 2 bases, and 11 bases lay between the germline ends. CDR3 DNA: TGTGCCAGCAGCTCATACAGGACACAAGAGACCCAGTACTTC. This translates into CASSSYRTQETQYF.

This clone has just one count. J is TRBJ2-1 and V is TRBV5-6, with 7 bases that match TRBD1. The V segment lost 4 bases and the J segment 3 bases; nucleotides outside the gene matches: 7. The CDR3 is 15 residues long. The germline V gene encodes CDR1 SGHDT and CDR2 YYEEEE. CDR3 in DNA: TGTGCCAGCAGCCTAGGACAGGCGGTCTACAATGAGCAGTTCTTC. It yields the protein CASSLGQAVYNEQFF.

This chain joins TRBV6-6 and TRBJ2-5; 8 positions agree with TRBD2. V was pared by 10 bases and J by 7 bases, with 11 bases of the junction left unmatched. Germline V gives CDR1 MNHNY, CDR2 SVGAGI (reference sequence). The CDR3 spans 13 residues. The CDR3 reads CATHWRGDGTQYF. In nucleotides, the CDR3 is TGTGCCACCCACTGGCGGGGGGATGGGACCCAGTACTTC.

The CDR3 spells CSVKQGINYGYTF. The CDR3 region has the DNA TGCAGCGTAAAACAGGGTATAAACTATGGCTACACCTTC. The V call is TRBV29-1, the J call TRBJ1-2, with TRBD1 as a possible D gene (6 bases). Trimming cost V 6 bases and J 2 bases, with 13 bases left between them. The germline V gene has CDR1 SQVTM and CDR2 ANQGSEA. The length of the CDR3 is 13 residues.

The chain is built from TRBV4-3 and TRBJ1-3; possibly TRBD1 for D (6 bases). Trimming left V 0 bases short and J 4 bases short, with 13 bases between. This CDR3 region has 16 residues. Germline V gives CDR1 LGHNA, CDR2 YSLEER. The CDR3 coding sequence is TGCGCCAGCAGCCAAGATAGCGGGGGCGGGGGAAACACCATATATTTT. Translated: CASSQDSGGGGNTIYF.

The chain combines TRBV29-1 with TRBJ2-7; D unresolved. Germline CDR1 SQVTM, CDR2 ANQGSEA. Deletions cut 2 bases from V and 4 bases from J, with 12 bases between. The CDR3 is 13 amino acids. The CDR3 loop reads CSVEISVAYEQYF. CDR3 coding DNA: TGCAGCGTTGAAATCTCTGTGGCTTACGAGCAGTACTTC.

The V gene is TRBV7-6, the J gene TRBJ1-1, with TRBD1 as a possible D gene (6 bases). V dropped 2 bases and J dropped 0 bases, with 13 bases sitting between them. The length of the CDR3 is 16 residues. Germline values: CDR1 SGHVS, CDR2 FNYEAQ. Here the CDR3 DNA reads TGTGCCAGCAGCTTAATGGGACACTCTATGAACACTGAAGCTTTCTTT. Encoded protein: CASSLMGHSMNTEAFF.

V is TRBV9 and J is TRBJ2-1; TRBD2 aligns across 10 bases. The CDR3 is 15 amino acids. The V segment lost 3 bases and the J segment 4 bases; nucleotides outside the gene matches: 4. Germline assignment: CDR1 SGDLS and CDR2 YYNGEE. As DNA, the CDR3 is TGTGCCAGCAGCGCTGGACTAGCGGAGTACAATGAGCAGTTCTTC. Protein product: CASSAGLAEYNEQFF.